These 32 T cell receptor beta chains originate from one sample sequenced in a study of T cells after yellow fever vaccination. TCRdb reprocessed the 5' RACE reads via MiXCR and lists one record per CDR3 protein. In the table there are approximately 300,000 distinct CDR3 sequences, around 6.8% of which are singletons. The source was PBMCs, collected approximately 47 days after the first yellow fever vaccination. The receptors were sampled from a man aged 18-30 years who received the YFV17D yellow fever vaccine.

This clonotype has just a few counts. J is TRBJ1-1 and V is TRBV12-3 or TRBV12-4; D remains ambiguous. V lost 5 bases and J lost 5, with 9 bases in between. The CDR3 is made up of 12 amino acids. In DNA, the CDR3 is TGTGCCAGCAGTAGTAGTCGGACTGAAGCTTTCTTT. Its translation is CASSSSRTEAFF.

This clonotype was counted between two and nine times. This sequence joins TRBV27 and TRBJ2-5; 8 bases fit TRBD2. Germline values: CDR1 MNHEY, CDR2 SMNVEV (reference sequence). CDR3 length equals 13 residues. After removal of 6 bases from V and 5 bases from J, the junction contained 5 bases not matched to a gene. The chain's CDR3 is CASRPGGQETQYF. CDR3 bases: TGTGCCAGCAGGCCGGGGGGGCAGGAGACCCAGTACTTC.

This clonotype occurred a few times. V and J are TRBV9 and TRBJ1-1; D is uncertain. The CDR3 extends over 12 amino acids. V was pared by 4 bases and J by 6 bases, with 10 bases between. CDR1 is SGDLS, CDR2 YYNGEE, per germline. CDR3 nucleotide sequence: TGTGCCAGCAGCCCTCCTGTGGCTGAAGCTTTCTTT. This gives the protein CASSPPVAEAFF.

The chain's CDR3 is CASSGGPYYGYTF. CDR3 DNA sequence: TGTGCCAGCAGCGGTGGACCCTACTATGGCTACACCTTC. The J gene is TRBJ1-2, the V gene TRBV12-3 or TRBV12-4; D gene ambiguous. CDR3 length equals 13 residues. The ends were cut back, 6 bases at V and 3 bases at J, with 11 bases in the middle.

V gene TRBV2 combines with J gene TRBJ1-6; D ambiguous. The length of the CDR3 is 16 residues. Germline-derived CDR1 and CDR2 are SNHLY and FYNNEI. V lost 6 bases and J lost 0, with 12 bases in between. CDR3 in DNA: TGTGCCAGCAGCCCGGTGAGAAGCTCCTATAATTCACCCCTCCACTTT. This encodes CASSPVRSSYNSPLHF.

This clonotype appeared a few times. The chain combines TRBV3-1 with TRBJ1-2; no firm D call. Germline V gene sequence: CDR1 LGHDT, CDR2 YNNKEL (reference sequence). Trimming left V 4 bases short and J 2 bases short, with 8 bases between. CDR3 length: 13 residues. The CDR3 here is CASSLTQNYGYTF. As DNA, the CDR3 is TGTGCCAGCAGCCTAACTCAGAACTATGGCTACACCTTC.

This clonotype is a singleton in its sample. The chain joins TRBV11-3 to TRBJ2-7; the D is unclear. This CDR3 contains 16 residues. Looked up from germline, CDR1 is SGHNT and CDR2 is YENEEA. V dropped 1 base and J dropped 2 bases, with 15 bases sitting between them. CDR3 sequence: CASSLGSLGLAYEQYV. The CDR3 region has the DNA TGTGCCAGCAGCTTAGGTTCTCTGGGTCTAGCCTACGAGCAGTACGTC.

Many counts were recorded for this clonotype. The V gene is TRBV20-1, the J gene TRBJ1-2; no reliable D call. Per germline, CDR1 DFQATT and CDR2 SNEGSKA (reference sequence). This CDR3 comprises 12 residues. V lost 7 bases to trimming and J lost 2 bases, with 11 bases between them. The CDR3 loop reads CSVNHKNYGYTF. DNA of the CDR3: TGCAGTGTCAACCACAAAAACTATGGCTACACCTTC.

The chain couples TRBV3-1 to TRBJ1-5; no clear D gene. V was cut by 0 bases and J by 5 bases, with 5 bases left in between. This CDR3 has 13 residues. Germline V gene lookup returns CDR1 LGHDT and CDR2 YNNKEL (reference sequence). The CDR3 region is CASSQEGYQPQHF. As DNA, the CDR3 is TGTGCCAGCAGCCAAGAGGGCTATCAGCCCCAGCATTTT.

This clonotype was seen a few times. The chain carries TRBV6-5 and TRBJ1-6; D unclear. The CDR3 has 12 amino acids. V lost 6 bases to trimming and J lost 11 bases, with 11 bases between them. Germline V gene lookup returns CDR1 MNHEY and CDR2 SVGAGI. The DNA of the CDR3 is TGTGCCAGCAGCCCTAGCGGGACACCCCTCCACTTT. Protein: CASSPSGTPLHF.

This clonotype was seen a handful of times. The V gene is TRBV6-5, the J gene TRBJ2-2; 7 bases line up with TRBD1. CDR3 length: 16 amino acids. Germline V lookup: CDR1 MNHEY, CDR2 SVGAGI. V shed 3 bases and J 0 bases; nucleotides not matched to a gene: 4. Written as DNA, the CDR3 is TGTGCCAGCAGTTATATCGGACAGGCGAACACCGGGGAGCTGTTTTTT. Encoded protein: CASSYIGQANTGELFF.

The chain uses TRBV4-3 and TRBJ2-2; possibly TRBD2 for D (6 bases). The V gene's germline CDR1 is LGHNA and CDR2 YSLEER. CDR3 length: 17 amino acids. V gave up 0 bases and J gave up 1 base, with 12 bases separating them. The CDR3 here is CASSQDLGGENTGELFF. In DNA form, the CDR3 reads TGCGCCAGCAGCCAAGATCTTGGAGGGGAGAACACCGGGGAGCTGTTTTTT.

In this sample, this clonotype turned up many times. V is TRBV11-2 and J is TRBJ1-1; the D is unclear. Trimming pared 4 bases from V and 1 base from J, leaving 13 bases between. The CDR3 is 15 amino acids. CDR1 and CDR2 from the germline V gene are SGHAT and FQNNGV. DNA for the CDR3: TGTGCCAGCAGCTCGATCAGAGAAAAGAACACTGAAGCTTTCTTT. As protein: CASSSIREKNTEAFF.

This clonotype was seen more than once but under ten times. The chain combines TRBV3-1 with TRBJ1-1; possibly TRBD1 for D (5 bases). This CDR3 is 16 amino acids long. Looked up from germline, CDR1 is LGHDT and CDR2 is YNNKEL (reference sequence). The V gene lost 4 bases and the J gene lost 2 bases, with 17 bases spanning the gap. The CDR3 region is CASSLCGGGPNTEAFF. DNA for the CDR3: TGTGCCAGCAGCCTCTGTGGGGGGGGTCCAAACACTGAAGCTTTCTTT.

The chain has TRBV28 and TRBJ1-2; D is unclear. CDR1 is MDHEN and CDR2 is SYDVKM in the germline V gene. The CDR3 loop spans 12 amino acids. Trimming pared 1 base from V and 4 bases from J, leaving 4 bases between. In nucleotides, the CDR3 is TGTGCCAGCAGTTTATACACCTATGGCTACACCTTC. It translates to CASSLYTYGYTF.

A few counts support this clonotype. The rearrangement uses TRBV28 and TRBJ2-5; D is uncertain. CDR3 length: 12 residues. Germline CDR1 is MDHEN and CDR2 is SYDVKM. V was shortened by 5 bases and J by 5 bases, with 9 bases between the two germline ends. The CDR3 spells CASSKVRETQYF. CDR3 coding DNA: TGTGCCAGCAGTAAGGTCAGGGAGACCCAGTACTTC. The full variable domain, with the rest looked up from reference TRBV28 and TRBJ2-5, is DVKVTQSSRYLVKRTGEKVFLECVQDMDHENMFWYRQDPGLGLRLIYFSYDVKMKEKGDIPEGYSVSREKKERFSLILESASTNQTSMYLCASSKVRETQYFGPGTRLLVL.

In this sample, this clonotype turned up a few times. In DNA, the CDR3 is TGCAGTGCTAGTTGGGGAAGCGACACAGATACGCAGTATTTT. It specifies CSASWGSDTDTQYF. V is TRBV20-1 and J is TRBJ2-3; D uncertain. The germline CDR1 and CDR2 sequences are DFQATT and SNEGSKA (reference sequence). V lost 3 bases to trimming and J lost 2 bases, with 12 bases between them. The length of the CDR3 is 14 residues.

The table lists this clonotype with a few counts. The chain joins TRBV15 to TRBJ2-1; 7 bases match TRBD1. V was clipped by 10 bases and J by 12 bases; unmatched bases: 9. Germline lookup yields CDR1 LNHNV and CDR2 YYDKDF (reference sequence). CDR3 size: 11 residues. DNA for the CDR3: TGTGCCATTCAAAACAGGGGAGCGCAGTTCTTC. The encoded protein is CAIQNRGAQFF.

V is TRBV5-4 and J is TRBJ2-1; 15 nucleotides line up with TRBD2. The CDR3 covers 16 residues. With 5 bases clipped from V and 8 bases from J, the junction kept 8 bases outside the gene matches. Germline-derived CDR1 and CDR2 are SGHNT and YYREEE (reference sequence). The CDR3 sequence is CASRAGLAGGQDEQFF. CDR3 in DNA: TGTGCCAGCAGGGCGGGACTAGCGGGGGGACAGGATGAGCAGTTCTTC.

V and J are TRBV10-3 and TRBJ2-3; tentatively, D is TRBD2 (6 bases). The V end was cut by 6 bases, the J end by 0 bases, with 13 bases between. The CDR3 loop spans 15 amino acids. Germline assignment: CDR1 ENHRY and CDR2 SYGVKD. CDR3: CAIRGNGGSTDTQYF. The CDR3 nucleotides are TGTGCCATCAGAGGGAACGGGGGAAGCACAGATACGCAGTATTTT.

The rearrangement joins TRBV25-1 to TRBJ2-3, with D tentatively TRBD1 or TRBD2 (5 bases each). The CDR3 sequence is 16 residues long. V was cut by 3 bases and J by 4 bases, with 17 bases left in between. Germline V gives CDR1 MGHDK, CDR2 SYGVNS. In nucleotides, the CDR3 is TGTGCCAGCAGTGACATACATAGGGGACCCCCAGATACGCAGTATTTT. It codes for CASSDIHRGPPDTQYF.

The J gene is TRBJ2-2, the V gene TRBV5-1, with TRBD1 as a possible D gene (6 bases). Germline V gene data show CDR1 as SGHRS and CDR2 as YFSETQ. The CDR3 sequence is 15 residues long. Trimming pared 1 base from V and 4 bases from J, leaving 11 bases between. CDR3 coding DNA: TGCGCCAGCAGCTTGTGGGGACATTCCACCGGGGAGCTGTTTTTT. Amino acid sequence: CASSLWGHSTGELFF.

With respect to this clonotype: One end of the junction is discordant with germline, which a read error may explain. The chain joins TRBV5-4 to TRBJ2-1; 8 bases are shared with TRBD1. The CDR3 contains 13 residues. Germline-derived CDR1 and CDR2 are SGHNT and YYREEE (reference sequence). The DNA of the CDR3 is TGTGCCAACAGCGGCCGGACAGGGAATGAGCAGTTCTTC. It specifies CANSGRTGNEQFF.

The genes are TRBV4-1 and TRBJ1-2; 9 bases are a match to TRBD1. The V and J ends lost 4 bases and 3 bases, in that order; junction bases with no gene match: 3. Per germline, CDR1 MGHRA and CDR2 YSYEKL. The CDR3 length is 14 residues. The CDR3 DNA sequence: TGCGCCAGCAGCCGCCGGGACAGGGACTATGGCTACACCTTC. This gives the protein CASSRRDRDYGYTF.

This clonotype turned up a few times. The CDR3 reads CASSRTDSQETQYF. The DNA of the CDR3 is TGTGCCAGCAGTCGGACGGACTCTCAAGAGACCCAGTACTTC. The genes are TRBV7-9 and TRBJ2-5; perhaps TRBD2 as D (5 bases). The CDR3 loop spans 14 amino acids. Looked up from germline, CDR1 is SEHNR and CDR2 is FQNEAQ (reference sequence). Trimming took 6 bases from V and 2 from J, leaving 13 bases between them.

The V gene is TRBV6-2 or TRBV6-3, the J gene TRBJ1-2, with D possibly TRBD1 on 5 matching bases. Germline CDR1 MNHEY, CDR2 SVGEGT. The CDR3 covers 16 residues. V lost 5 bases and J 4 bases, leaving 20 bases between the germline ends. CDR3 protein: CASSHPPEGLGYGYTF. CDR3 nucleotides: TGTGCCAGCAGTCACCCGCCGGAGGGGCTCGGCTATGGCTACACCTTC.

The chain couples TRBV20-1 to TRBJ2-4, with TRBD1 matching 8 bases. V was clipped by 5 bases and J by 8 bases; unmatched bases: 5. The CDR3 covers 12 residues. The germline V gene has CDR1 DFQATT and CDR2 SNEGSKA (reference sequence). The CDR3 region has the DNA TGCAGTGCTTGGACAGGGAGTGACATTCAGTACTTC. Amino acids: CSAWTGSDIQYF.

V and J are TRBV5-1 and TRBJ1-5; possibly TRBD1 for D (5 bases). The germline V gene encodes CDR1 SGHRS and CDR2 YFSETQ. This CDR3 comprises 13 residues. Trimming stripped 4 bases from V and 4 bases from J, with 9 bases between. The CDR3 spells CASSRGENQPQHF. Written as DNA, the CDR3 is TGCGCCAGCAGCAGGGGTGAAAATCAGCCCCAGCATTTT.

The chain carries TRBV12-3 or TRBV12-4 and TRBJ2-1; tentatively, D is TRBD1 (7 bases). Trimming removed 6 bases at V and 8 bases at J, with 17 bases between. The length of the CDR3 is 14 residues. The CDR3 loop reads CASRLPGGPDEQFF. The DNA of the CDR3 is TGTGCCAGCAGACTACCAGGGGGGCCAGATGAGCAGTTCTTC.

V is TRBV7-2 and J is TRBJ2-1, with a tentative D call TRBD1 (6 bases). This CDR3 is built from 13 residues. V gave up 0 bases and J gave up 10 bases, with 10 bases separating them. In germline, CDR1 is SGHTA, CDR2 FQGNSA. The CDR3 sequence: CASSLAFGTEQFF. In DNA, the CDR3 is TGTGCCAGCAGCTTAGCTTTCGGGACAGAGCAGTTCTTC.

CDR3 in DNA: TGTGCCAGCAGGTTGGACACCGGGGAGCTGTTTTTT. This codes for CASRLDTGELFF. V and J are TRBV7-3 and TRBJ2-2, with unresolved D. Germline assignment: CDR1 SGHTA and CDR2 FQGTGA. V shed 6 bases and J shed 3 bases, with 5 bases lying between them. The CDR3 is 12 residues long.

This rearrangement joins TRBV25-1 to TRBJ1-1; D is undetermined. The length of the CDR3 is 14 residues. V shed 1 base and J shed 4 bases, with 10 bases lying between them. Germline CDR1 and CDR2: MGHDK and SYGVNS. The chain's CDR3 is CASSELFGSTEAFF. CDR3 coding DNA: TGTGCCAGCAGTGAATTGTTTGGCTCCACTGAAGCTTTCTTT.